The clone carrying this T cell receptor beta chain showed up many times. Its antigen remains unidentified. This specimen belongs to a study of regulatory T cells in long-lasting Graves disease. Study conclusions and caveats: Persistent cases of Graves' showed reduced TCR diversity relative to newly diagnosed patients. With persistent disease, TRBV28, TRBJ1-2 and TRBJ2-5 were the favored segments.

Library construction for TCR beta used iRepertoire HTBI primers and Arm-PCR of CDR3 regions. TCRdb ran MiXCR on the multiplex PCR reads and lists one entry per CDR3 protein. Among about 300,000 distinct CDR3 sequences listed, 18% were seen once. Time point of the sample: newly diagnosed GD, antithyroid drugs for less than 3 months. PBMCs provided the RNA from which the TCR library was made. The CDR3 contains 20 residues. The germline gives CDR1 MNHEY, CDR2 SMNVEV (reference sequence). V lost 3 bases to trimming and J lost 7 bases, with 28 bases between them. The material sequenced was peripheral blood mononuclear cells (PBMCs), taken at new diagnosis, from a patient treated with antithyroid drugs. The sequence was obtained from a female donor with Graves disease. V is TRBV27 and J is TRBJ1-6; a weak D match, TRBD1 (5 bases). The CDR3 bases are TGTGCCAGCAGTTTCCGTCCCAGGGCGGACCTCCTAAAACCGAATTCACCCCTCCACTTT. It codes for CASSFRPRADLLKPNSPLHF.